This paragraph reports one TCR beta chain. V was shortened by 4 bases and J by 3 bases, with 17 bases between the two germline ends. The CDR3 contains 15 residues. Germline CDR1 and CDR2: SGHDT and YYEEEE. The sample is drawn from a study of T cell changes during pregnancy in multiple sclerosis. Clones were sequenced by immunoSEQ multiplex PCR, and TCRdb holds only the in-frame ones, with some missing. The data contain fewer than 95,000 clones, almost 95% of them singletons. This chain links TRBV5-6 with TRBJ2-7; TRBD2 might be the D (6 bases). This TCR came from a female donor with multiple sclerosis, enrolled in a pregnancy study. The sample was peripheral blood, taken in the third trimester of pregnancy. CDR3 bases: TGTGCCAGCAGCCCCACTAGGAGGGGCGGCTACGAGCAGTACTTC. Translation: CASSPTRRGGYEQYF.